The clone carrying this TCR beta chain was found a few times. Its antigen remains unidentified. RNA was extracted from bulk tissue without any cell sorting. Between August and November 2014, newly diagnosed, chemotherapy-naive lung cancer patients underwent thoracic surgery in China. This entry comes from a study of tumor and adjacent non-tumor tissue in lung cancer. Whole-study context: The patients, 10 men and about 5 women, were about 31 to 76 with stage I to III disease. The study, taken as a whole, reports: Tumor TCR diversity, when higher, was linked to shorter survival. Normal lung showed higher cumulative top 100 clone frequency than tumor.

The CDR3 totals 15 residues. The V and J ends lost 5 bases and 6 bases, in that order; junction bases with no gene match: 9. The library came from three nested PCR rounds adapted from ARM-PCR protocols. Using its own MiXCR run on the multiplex PCR reads, TCRdb lists one record per CDR3 protein. The data show some 120,000 distinct CDR3 sequences, over 65% seen once. Sequencing was performed on lung tumor tissue. The clonotype was recovered from a man younger than 45 with non-small cell lung cancer. The chain joins TRBV12-3 or TRBV12-4 to TRBJ1-5; TRBD1 matches 8 bases. Written as DNA, the CDR3 is TGTGCCAGCAGTCACCAGGGGGCGATACGTCAGCCCCAGCATTTT. Its protein product is CASSHQGAIRQPQHF.